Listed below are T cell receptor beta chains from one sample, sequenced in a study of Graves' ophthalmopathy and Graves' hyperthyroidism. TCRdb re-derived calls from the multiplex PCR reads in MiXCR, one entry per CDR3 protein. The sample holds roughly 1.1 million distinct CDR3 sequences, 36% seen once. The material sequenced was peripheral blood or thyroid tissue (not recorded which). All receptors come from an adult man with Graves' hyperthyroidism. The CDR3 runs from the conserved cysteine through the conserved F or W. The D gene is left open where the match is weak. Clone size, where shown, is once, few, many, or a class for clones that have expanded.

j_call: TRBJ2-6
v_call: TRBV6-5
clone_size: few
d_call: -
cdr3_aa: CASSPTQLSVLTF
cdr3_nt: TGTGCCAGCAGCCCTACACAACTGAGCGTCCTGACTTTC

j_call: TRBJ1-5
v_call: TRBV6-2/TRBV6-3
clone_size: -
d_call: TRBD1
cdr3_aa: CASSLKGGHQPQHF
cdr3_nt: TGTGCCAGCAGCCTAAAAGGGGGCCATCAGCCCCAGCATTTT

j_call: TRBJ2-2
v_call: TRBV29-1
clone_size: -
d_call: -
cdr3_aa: CSGTPGNTGELFF
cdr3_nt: TGCAGCGGTACCCCAGGGAACACCGGGGAGCTGTTTTTT

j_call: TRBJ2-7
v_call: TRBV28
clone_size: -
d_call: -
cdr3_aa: CASSPGTTQAYEQYF
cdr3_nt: TGTGCCAGCAGTCCCGGGACAACCCAGGCCTACGAGCAGTACTTC

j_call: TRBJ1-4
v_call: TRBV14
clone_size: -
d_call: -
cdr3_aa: CASSRSGIREKLFF
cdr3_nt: TGTGCCAGCAGCCGCTCGGGGATCCGAGAAAAACTGTTTTTT

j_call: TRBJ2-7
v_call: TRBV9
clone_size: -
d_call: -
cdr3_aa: CASSLRGTGKSDEQYF
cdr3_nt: TGTGCCAGCAGTTTAAGGGGGACGGGAAAATCAGACGAGCAGTACTTC

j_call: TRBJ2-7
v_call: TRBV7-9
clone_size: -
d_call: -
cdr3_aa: CASSLVGIQGLQQHF
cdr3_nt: TGTGCCAGCAGCTTAGTAGGCATACAGGGTCTTCAGCAGCACTTC

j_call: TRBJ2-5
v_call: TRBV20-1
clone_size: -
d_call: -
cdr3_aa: CSARAGTSQETQYF
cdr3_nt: TGCAGTGCTAGAGCTGGCACCTCTCAAGAGACCCAGTACTTC

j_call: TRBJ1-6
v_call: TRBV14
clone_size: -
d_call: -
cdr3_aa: CASSDYREGVPNSPLHF
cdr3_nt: TGTGCCAGCAGCGACTACCGAGAGGGGGTTCCTAATTCACCCCTCCACTTT

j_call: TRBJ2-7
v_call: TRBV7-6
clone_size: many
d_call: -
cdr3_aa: CASSLAGGGSPYEQYF
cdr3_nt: TGTGCCAGCAGCTTAGCAGGAGGAGGATCCCCCTACGAGCAGTACTTC

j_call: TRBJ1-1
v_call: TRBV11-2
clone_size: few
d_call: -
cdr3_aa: CASSFSGTEALF
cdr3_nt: TGTGCCAGCAGCTTTAGTGGAACTGAAGCTCTCTTT

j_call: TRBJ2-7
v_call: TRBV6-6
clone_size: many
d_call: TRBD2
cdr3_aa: CASSTSGASHEQYF
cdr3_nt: TGTGCCAGCAGTACTAGCGGTGCTTCCCACGAGCAGTACTTC

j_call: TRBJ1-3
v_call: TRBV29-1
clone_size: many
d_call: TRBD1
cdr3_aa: CSVDRGGQGNTIYF
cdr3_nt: TGCAGCGTTGATAGAGGGGGCCAGGGAAACACCATATATTTT

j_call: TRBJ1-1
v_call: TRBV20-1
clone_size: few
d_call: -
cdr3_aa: CSAPGISNTEAFF
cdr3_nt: TGCAGTGCCCCCGGGATCTCGAACACTGAAGCTTTCTTT

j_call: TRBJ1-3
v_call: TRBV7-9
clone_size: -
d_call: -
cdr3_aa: CASSRNGGSPGGNTIYF
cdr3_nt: TGTGCCAGCAGCCGAAATGGTGGATCCCCGGGTGGAAACACCATATATTTT

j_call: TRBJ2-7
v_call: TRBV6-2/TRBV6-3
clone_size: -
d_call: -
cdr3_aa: CASKLGNYEQYF
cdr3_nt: TGTGCCAGCAAGTTGGGCAACTACGAGCAGTACTTC

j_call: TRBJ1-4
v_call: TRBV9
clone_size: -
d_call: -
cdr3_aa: CASSAQTVREKLFF
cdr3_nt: TGTGCCAGCAGCGCCCAGACAGTGCGTGAAAAACTGTTTTTT

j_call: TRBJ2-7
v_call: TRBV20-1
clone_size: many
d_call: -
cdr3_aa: CSAREGQKVWYEQYF
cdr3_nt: TGCAGTGCTAGAGAGGGGCAGAAGGTTTGGTACGAGCAGTACTTC

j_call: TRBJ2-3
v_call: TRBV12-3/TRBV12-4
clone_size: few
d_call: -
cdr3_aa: CASSPRGTDTQYF
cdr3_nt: TGTGCCAGCAGTCCTCGGGGCACAGATACGCAGTATTTT

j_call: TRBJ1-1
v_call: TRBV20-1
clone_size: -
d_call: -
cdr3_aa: CSARQDNTEAFF
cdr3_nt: TGCAGTGCTAGACAGGACAACACTGAAGCTTTCTTT

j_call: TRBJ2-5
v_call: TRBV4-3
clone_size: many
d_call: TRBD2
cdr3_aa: CASSQDNRGGETQYF
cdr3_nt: TGCGCCAGCAGCCAAGATAACCGGGGAGGGGAGACCCAGTACTTC

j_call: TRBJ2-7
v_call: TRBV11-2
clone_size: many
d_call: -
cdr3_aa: CASSLGQEKPYEQYF
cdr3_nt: TGTGCCAGCAGCTTAGGTCAGGAGAAACCCTACGAGCAGTACTTC

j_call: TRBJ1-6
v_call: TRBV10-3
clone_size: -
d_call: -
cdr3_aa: CATTRPGNSPLHF
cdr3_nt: TGTGCCACCACTAGACCCGGAAATTCACCCCTCCACTTT

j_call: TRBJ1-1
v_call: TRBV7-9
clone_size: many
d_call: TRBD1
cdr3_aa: CASSKQTGETEAFF
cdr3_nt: TGTGCCAGCAGCAAACAAACAGGGGAGACTGAAGCTTTCTTT

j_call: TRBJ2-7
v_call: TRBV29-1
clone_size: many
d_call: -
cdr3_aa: CSVEGVSYEQYF
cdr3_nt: TGCAGCGTGGAGGGGGTTTCGTACGAGCAGTACTTC

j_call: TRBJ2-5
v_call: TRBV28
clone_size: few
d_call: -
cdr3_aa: CASSSGQPKETQYF
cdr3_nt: TGTGCCAGCAGTTCCGGACAGCCAAAAGAGACCCAGTACTTC

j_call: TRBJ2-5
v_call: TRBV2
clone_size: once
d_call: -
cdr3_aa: CASSPTGQEEETQYF
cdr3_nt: TGTGCCAGCTCACCAACAGGGCAAGAGGAAGAGACCCAGTACTTC

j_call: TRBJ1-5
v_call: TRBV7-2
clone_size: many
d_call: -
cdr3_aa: CASSLGGGSQHF
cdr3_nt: TGTGCCAGCAGCTTAGGAGGAGGGTCCCAGCATTTT

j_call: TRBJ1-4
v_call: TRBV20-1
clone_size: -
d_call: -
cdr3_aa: CSARAGAGEKLFF
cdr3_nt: TGCAGTGCTAGAGCCGGAGCCGGGGAAAAACTGTTTTTT

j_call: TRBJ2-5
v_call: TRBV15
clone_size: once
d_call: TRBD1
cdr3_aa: CATKARGETQYF
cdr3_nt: TGTGCCACCAAGGCCAGGGGGGAGACCCAGTACTTC

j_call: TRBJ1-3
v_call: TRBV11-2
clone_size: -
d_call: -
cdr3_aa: CASSFSLGGSGNTIYF
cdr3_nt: TGTGCCAGCAGCTTTTCTTTGGGGGGCTCTGGAAACACCATATATTTT

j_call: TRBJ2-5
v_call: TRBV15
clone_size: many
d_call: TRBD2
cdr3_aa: CATSVPGGRETQYF
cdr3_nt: TGTGCCACCAGCGTCCCCGGGGGGAGAGAGACCCAGTACTTC

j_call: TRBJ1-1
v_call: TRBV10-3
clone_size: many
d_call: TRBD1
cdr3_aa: CAISERRTGYGTEAFF
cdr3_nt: TGTGCCATCAGTGAGCGACGGACAGGGTACGGCACTGAAGCTTTCTTT

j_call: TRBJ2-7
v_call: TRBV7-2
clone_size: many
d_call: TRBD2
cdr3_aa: CASSLGLAAYEQYF
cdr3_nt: TGTGCCAGCAGCTTGGGACTAGCGGCCTACGAGCAGTACTTC

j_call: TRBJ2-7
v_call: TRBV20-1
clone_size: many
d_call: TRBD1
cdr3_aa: CSANPFLGQDHYEQYF
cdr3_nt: TGCAGTGCCAACCCATTCTTGGGACAGGATCACTACGAGCAGTACTTC

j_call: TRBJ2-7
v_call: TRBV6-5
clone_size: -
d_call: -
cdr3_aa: CASSPDGGYYEQYF
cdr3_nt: TGTGCCAGCAGTCCGGACGGCGGGTACTACGAGCAGTACTTC

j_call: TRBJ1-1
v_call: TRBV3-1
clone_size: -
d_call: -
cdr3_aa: CASSQEILGVGEAFF
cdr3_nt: TGTGCCAGCAGCCAAGAAATATTGGGGGTTGGGGAAGCTTTCTTT

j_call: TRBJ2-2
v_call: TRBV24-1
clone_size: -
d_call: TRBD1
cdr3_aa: CVTSDFGTATGELFF
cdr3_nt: TGTGTCACCAGTGATTTTGGGACAGCCACCGGGGAGCTGTTTTTT

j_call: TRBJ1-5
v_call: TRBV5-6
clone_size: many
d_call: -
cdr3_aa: CASSSEDQPQHF
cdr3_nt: TGTGCCAGCAGCTCGGAGGATCAGCCCCAGCATTTT

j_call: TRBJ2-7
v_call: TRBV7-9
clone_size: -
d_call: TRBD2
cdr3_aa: CASSTWTGGLAGAYEQYF
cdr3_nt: TGTGCCAGCAGCACCTGGACAGGGGGACTAGCGGGAGCCTACGAGCAGTACTTC

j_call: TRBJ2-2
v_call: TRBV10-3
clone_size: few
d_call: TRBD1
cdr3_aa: CAISESGQGAAGELFF
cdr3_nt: TGTGCCATCAGTGAGTCGGGACAGGGGGCCGCCGGGGAGCTGTTTTTT

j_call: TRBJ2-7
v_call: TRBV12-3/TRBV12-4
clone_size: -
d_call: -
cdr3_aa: CASSLSNTYEQYF
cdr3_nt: TGTGCCAGCAGTTTGTCCAACACCTACGAGCAGTACTTC

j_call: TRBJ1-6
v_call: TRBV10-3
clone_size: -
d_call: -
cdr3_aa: CAISESDTARNSPLHF
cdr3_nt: TGTGCCATCAGTGAGTCCGACACGGCACGGAATTCACCCCTCCACTTT

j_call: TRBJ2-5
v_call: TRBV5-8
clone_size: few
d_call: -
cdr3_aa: CASSSDRFLETQYF
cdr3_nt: TGTGCCAGCAGCTCGGACAGATTTCTGGAGACCCAGTACTTC

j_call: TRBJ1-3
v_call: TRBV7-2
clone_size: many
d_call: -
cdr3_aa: CASRPGEGRGNTIYF
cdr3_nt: TGTGCCAGCAGACCCGGAGAGGGAAGAGGAAACACCATATATTTT

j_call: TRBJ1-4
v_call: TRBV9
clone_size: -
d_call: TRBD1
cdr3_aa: CASSVGQLNEKLFF
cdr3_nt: TGTGCCAGCAGCGTGGGACAGCTAAATGAAAAACTGTTTTTT

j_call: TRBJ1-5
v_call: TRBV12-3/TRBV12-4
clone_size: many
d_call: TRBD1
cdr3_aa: CASSKEQGAHQPQHF
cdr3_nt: TGTGCCAGCAGTAAGGAACAGGGGGCGCATCAGCCCCAGCATTTT

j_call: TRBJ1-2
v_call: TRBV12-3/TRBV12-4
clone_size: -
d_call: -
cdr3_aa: CASGGTDSNYGYTF
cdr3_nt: TGTGCCAGCGGTGGGACGGATTCTAACTATGGCTACACCTTC

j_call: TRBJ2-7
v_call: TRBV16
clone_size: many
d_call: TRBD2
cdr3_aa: CASSQSLGWEGHYEQYF
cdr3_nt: TGTGCCAGCAGCCAATCTTTGGGTTGGGAGGGCCATTACGAGCAGTACTTC